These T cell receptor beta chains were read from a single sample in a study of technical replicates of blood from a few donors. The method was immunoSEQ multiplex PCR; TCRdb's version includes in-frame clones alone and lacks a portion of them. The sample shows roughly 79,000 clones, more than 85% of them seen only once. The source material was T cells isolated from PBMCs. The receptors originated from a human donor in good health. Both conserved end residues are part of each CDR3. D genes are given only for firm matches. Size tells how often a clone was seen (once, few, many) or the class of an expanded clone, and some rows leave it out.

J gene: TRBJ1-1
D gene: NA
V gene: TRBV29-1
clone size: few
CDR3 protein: CSVATQAMNTEAFF
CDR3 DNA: TGCAGCGTTGCCACACAGGCCATGAACACTGAAGCTTTCTTT

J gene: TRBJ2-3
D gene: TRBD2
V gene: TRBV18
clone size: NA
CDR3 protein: CASSPLKTSGYSTDTQYF
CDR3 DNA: TGTGCCAGCTCACCACTTAAAACTAGCGGGTATAGCACAGATACGCAGTATTTT

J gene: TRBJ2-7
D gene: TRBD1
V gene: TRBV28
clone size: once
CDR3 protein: CASSLGTGVYEQYF
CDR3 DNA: TGTGCCAGCAGTCTCGGGACAGGGGTCTACGAGCAGTACTTC

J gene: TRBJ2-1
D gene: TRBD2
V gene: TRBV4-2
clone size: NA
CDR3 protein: CASSQVLAGAEQFF
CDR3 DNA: TGTGCCAGCAGCCAAGTTCTAGCGGGAGCTGAGCAGTTCTTC

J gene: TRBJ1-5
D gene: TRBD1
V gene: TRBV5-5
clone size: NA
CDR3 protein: CASSHRDSYQPQHF
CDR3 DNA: TGTGCCAGCAGCCACCGGGACAGCTATCAGCCCCAGCATTTT

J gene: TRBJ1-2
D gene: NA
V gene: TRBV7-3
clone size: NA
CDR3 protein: CASSPEEGYGYTF
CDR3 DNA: TGTGCCAGCAGCCCCGAGGAGGGCTATGGCTACACCTTC

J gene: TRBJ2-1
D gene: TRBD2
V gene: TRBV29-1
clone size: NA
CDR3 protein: CSVEAGSGGPYNEQFF
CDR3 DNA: TGCAGCGTTGAGGCCGGTAGCGGGGGTCCCTACAATGAGCAGTTCTTC

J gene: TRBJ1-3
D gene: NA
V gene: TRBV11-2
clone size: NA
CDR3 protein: CASSRIRGGITGNTIYF
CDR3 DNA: TGTGCCAGCAGCAGGATTAGAGGGGGAATAACTGGAAACACCATATATTTT

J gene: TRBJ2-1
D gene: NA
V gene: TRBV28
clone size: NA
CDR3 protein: CASSFFARLNVFLVGSYNEQFF
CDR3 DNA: TGTGCCAGCAGTTTTTTCGCTAGGTTAAATGTTTTCCTAGTCGGCTCCTACAATGAGCAGTTCTTC

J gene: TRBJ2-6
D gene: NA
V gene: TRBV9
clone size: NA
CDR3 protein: CASGRVSGANVLTF
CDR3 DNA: TGTGCCAGCGGCAGGGTGTCTGGGGCCAACGTCCTGACTTTC

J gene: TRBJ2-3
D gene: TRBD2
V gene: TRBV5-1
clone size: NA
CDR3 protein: CASSGLAGDTQYF
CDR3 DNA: TGCGCCAGCAGCGGACTAGCGGGAGATACGCAGTATTTT

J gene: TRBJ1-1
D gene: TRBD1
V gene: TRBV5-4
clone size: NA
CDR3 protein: CASSIALQGVNTEAFF
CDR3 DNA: TGTGCCAGCAGCATAGCATTACAGGGGGTGAACACTGAAGCTTTCTTT

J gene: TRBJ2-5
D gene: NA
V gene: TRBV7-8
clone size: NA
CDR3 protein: CASSPNGVMETQYF
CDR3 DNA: TGTGCCAGCAGCCCAAATGGAGTCATGGAGACCCAGTACTTC

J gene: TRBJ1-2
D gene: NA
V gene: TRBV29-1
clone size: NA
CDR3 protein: CSVERGNGYTF
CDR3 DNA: TGCAGCGTTGAAAGGGGAAATGGCTACACCTTC

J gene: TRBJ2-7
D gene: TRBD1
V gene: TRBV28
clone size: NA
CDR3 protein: CASRYSGGEQYF
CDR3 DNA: TGTGCCAGCAGGTACTCAGGGGGAGAGCAGTACTTC

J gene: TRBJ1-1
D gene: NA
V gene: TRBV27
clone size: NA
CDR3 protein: CASSLRGLINTEAFF
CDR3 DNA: TGTGCCAGCAGTTTAAGAGGGCTGATCAACACTGAAGCTTTCTTT

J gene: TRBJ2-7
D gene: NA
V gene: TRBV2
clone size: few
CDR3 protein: CASSELRALYEQYF
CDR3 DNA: TGTGCCAGCAGTGAACTGAGGGCGCTTTACGAGCAGTACTTC

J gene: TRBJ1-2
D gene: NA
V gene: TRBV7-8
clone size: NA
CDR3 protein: CASSLVARENYGYTF
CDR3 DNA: TGTGCCAGCAGCTTAGTAGCCAGGGAAAACTATGGCTACACCTTC

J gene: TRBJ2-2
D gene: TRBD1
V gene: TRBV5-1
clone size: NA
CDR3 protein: CASSFWGQGNTGELFF
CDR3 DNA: TGCGCCAGCAGCTTCTGGGGACAGGGGAACACCGGGGAGCTGTTTTTT

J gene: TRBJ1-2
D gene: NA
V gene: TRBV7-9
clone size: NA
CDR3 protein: CASSPGDSNYGYTF
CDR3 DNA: TGTGCCAGCAGCCCCGGAGATTCGAACTATGGCTACACCTTC

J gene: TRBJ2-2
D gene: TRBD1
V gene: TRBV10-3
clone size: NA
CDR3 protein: CAISDRDSTGELFF
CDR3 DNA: TGTGCCATCAGTGACCGGGACAGCACCGGGGAGCTGTTTTTT

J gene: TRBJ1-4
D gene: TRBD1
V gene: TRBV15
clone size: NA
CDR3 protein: CATSRDPGGPQKLFF
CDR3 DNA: TGTGCCACCAGCAGAGATCCAGGGGGCCCCCAAAAACTGTTTTTT

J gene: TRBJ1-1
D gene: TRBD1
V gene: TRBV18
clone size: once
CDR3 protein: CASSPAGTGATEAFF
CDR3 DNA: TGTGCCAGCTCACCAGCCGGGACAGGGGCGACCGAAGCTTTCTTT

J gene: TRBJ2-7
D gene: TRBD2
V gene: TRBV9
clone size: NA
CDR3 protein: CASSETPGLAGDEQYF
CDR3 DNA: TGTGCCAGCAGCGAGACTCCGGGACTAGCGGGAGATGAGCAGTACTTC

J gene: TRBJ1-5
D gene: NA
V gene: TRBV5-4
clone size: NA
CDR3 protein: CASSFGGDQPQHF
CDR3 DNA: TGTGCCAGCAGCTTCGGGGGAGATCAGCCCCAGCATTTT

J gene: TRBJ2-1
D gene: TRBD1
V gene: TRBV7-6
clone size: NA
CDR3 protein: CASSRTGTGYNEQFF
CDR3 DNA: TGTGCCAGCAGCCGAACCGGGACAGGGTACAATGAGCAGTTCTTC

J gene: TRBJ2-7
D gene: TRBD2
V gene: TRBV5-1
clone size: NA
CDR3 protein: CASSLDLAASYEQYF
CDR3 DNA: TGCGCCAGCAGCTTGGATCTAGCGGCGAGCTACGAGCAGTACTTC

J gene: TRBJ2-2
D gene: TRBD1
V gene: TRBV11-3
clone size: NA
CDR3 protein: CASSSLDRSNGELFF
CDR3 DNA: TGTGCCAGCAGCTCCTTGGACAGGAGTAACGGGGAGCTGTTTTTT

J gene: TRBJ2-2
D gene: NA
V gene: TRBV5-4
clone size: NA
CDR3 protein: CASSSETGFGELFF
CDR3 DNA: TGTGCCAGCAGTTCGGAAACAGGGTTCGGGGAGCTGTTTTTT

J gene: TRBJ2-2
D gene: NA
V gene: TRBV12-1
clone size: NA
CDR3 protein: CASSFVGRPVDVTYTGELFF
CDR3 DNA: TGTGCCAGCAGCTTTGTGGGGAGGCCGGTGGACGTCACTTACACCGGGGAGCTGTTTTTT

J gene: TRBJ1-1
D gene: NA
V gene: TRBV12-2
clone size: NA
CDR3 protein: CASRLAEKTGVDEAFF
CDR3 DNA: TGTGCAAGTCGCTTAGCGGAAAAGACAGGGGTAGACGAAGCTTTCTTT

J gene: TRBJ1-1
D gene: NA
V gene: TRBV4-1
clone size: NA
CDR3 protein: CASSPQGGRNTEAFF
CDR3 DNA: TGCGCCAGCAGCCCCCAAGGGGGTAGGAACACTGAAGCTTTCTTT

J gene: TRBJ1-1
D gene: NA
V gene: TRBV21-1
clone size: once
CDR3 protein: CASSLRKKNTEAFF
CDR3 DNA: TGTGCCAGCAGCTTGCGGAAGAAGAACACTGAAGCTTTCTTT

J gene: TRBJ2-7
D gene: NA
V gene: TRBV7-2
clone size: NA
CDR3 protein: CASSWEAAYEQYF
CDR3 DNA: TGTGCCAGCAGCTGGGAGGCGGCTTACGAGCAGTACTTC

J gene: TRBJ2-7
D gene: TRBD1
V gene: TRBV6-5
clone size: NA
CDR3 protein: CASSSGTGNHEQYF
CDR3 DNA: TGTGCCAGCAGTTCCGGGACAGGGAATCACGAGCAGTACTTC